The rows below give T cell receptor beta chains drawn from one sample of a study of cytomegalovirus exposure and HLA in healthy donors. Clones were sequenced by immunoSEQ multiplex PCR, and TCRdb holds only the in-frame ones, with some missing. Among about 120,000 clones, about nine tenths were seen once, and the ten largest hold about 2%. Sequencing was carried out using PBMCs. Source of these receptors: a woman younger than 30 in good health and CMV-seronegative. CDR3s include the opening cysteine and the closing phenylalanine or tryptophan. Fields, in order: V gene, CDR3 length, D gene, J gene, clone size, CDR3 DNA, CDR3 protein. D genes are given only for firm matches. Clone size is shown for a subset of rows, as once, few, many or a class of expanded clone.

TRBV29-1	14	-	TRBJ2-7	-	TGCAGCGTTATCCGGGGTGGAAGCTCCTACGAGCAGTACTTC	CSVIRGGSSYEQYF
TRBV9	15	TRBD1	TRBJ2-3	-	TGTGCCAGCAGCATAGACAGGGGGCGCACAGATACGCAGTATTTT	CASSIDRGRTDTQYF
TRBV7-9	17	-	TRBJ2-1	-	TGTGCCAGCAGCCACGCCGGCTTAGCGTACTCCTACAATGAGCAGTTCTTC	CASSHAGLAYSYNEQFF
TRBV5-6	15	-	TRBJ1-4	-	TGTGCCAGCAGCTTGGAAAGGGGCCTTAATGAAAAACTGTTTTTT	CASSLERGLNEKLFF
TRBV19	18	TRBD2	TRBJ2-7	-	TGTGCCAGTAGTATGCGGCCCGGTGGGGCGGGAGGTTCCTACGAGCAGTACTTC	CASSMRPGGAGGSYEQYF
TRBV9	15	TRBD2	TRBJ2-1	-	TGTGCCAGCAGCGTAGTCGGGAGGTCGTACAATGAGCAGTTCTTC	CASSVVGRSYNEQFF
TRBV19	16	-	TRBJ1-1	few	TGTGCCAGTAGTATTACACTCGGGAGTCGCGGCACTGAAGCTTTCTTT	CASSITLGSRGTEAFF
TRBV14	16	TRBD2	TRBJ2-7	once	TGTGCCAGCAGCCAAGATTTTAGCGGGAGTGGCTACGAGCAGTACTTC	CASSQDFSGSGYEQYF
TRBV6-5	15	TRBD2	TRBJ2-7	-	TGTGCCAGCAGTTACGGGCTAGCGGGACCTTACGAGCAGTACTTC	CASSYGLAGPYEQYF
TRBV29-1	12	-	TRBJ1-1	-	TGCAGCGCCCTTACAGGGTCATCTGAAGCTTTCTTT	CSALTGSSEAFF
TRBV28	16	TRBD1	TRBJ2-5	-	TGTGCCAGCAGTTTATACCGGACAGGGCGCAAAGAGACCCAGTACTTC	CASSLYRTGRKETQYF
TRBV7-8	14	-	TRBJ2-1	-	TGTGCCAGCAGCACCCGACAGGGGAGGGATGAGCAGTTCTTC	CASSTRQGRDEQFF
TRBV5-1	16	TRBD1	TRBJ2-2	once	TGCGCCAGCAGCCCCTGGGAAAGGGGGCTCACCGGGGAGCTGTTTTTT	CASSPWERGLTGELFF
TRBV6-6	13	-	TRBJ2-7	-	TGTGCCAGCAGTTTGACTGTATCCTACGAGCAGTACTTC	CASSLTVSYEQYF
TRBV5-1	15	TRBD2	TRBJ2-7	-	TGCGCCAGCAGCTTGGAGACTAGCGGTCCCTACGAGCAGTACTTC	CASSLETSGPYEQYF
TRBV7-9	17	-	TRBJ1-2	-	TGTGCCAGCAGCTTCACGGGACTTCCGACGTGGGACTATGGCTACACCTTC	CASSFTGLPTWDYGYTF
TRBV10-3	15	-	TRBJ1-5	-	TGTGCCATCAGGTACGACAGGTGGCGCAATCAGCCCCAGCATTTT	CAIRYDRWRNQPQHF
TRBV28	14	-	TRBJ2-7	once	TGTGCCAGCAGAATAGGGGGGGCGCAGGACGAGCAGTACTTC	CASRIGGAQDEQYF
TRBV6-6	13	-	TRBJ1-2	few	TGTGCCAGCAGTTACTCGATGAGGGCGGGCTACACCTTC	CASSYSMRAGYTF
TRBV5-1	14	TRBD1	TRBJ1-1	-	TGCGCCAGCAGTATCGACAGGGCGGGTACTGAAGCTTTCTTT	CASSIDRAGTEAFF
TRBV13	17	TRBD1	TRBJ2-7	-	TGTGCCAGCAGCTTAGGGATAGCCGGGACAGGGATCTACGAGCAGTACTTC	CASSLGIAGTGIYEQYF
TRBV27	16	TRBD1	TRBJ2-7	-	TGTGCCAGCAGTTCAAGAACCGGGACAGGGTCCTCCGAGCAGTACTTC	CASSSRTGTGSSEQYF
TRBV2	14	-	TRBJ2-3	-	TGTGCCAGCATAGCTTTAGAATACACAGATACGCAGTATTTT	CASIALEYTDTQYF
TRBV5-1	15	-	TRBJ2-7	-	TGCGCCAGCAGCTCGACGACTAAACGGGTACACGAGCAGTACTTC	CASSSTTKRVHEQYF
TRBV6-1	15	-	TRBJ2-7	-	TGTGCCAGCAGTCTTTTGACAGGAGTAGCCTACGAGCAGTACTTC	CASSLLTGVAYEQYF
TRBV10-1	13	TRBD1	TRBJ1-1	-	TGCGCCAGCAGGGGACAGGGGTGGACTGAAGCTTTCTTT	CASRGQGWTEAFF
TRBV5-6	15	TRBD1	TRBJ2-7	-	TGTGCCAGCAGCGCCGAGGGACAGGGGGCCTACGAGCAGTACTTC	CASSAEGQGAYEQYF
TRBV28	17	TRBD1	TRBJ2-5	-	TGTGCCAGCAGTTCATATGGGACAGGGGGAGGCCAAGAGACCCAGTACTTC	CASSSYGTGGGQETQYF
TRBV19	15	-	TRBJ1-2	-	TGTGCCGATGATAGTGGGACTGAATATAACTATGGCTACACCTTC	CADDSGTEYNYGYTF
TRBV5-1	14	-	TRBJ1-1	-	TGCGCCAGCAGCCGGTCAGGGATTTTGACTGAAGCTTTCTTT	CASSRSGILTEAFF
TRBV19	14	TRBD1	TRBJ1-2	-	TGTGCCAGTACCCGAGGGGGCGGCGCCTATGGCTACACCTTC	CASTRGGGAYGYTF
TRBV27	15	TRBD2	TRBJ2-3	-	TGTGCCAGCAGTTTCTTCAGCGGGAGATCAGATACGCAGTATTTT	CASSFFSGRSDTQYF
TRBV6-6	16	TRBD1	TRBJ1-3	-	TGTGCCAGCCAAGGACAGGGCCTGCGCTCTGGAAACACCATATATTTT	CASQGQGLRSGNTIYF
TRBV10-1	14	-	TRBJ2-7	once	TGCGCCAGCTCCCAAGAGCCCTATACCTACGAGCAGTACTTC	CASSQEPYTYEQYF
TRBV12-2	17	-	TRBJ2-3	-	TGTGCAAGTCGCTTAGGTCTAGCGGGTGTGAGCACAGATACGCAGTATTTT	CASRLGLAGVSTDTQYF
TRBV27	13	TRBD2	TRBJ2-7	once	TGTGCCAGCGCTAGCGGGAGAGGTTACGAGCAGTACTTC	CASASGRGYEQYF
TRBV6-4	17	TRBD1	TRBJ2-2	once	TGTGCCAGCAGTGAGGCAGCCGGCAGGGGGCCCTCCGGGGAGCTGTTTTTT	CASSEAAGRGPSGELFF
TRBV29-1	16	-	TRBJ2-6	once	TGCAGCGTTGGAAAGGGACAAAACTCTGGGGCCAACGTCCTGACTTTC	CSVGKGQNSGANVLTF
TRBV30	13	-	TRBJ2-2	-	TGTGCCTGGAGTGTAAGGGGCTCCGGGGAGCTGTTTTTT	CAWSVRGSGELFF
TRBV2	15	-	TRBJ2-2	-	TGTGCCAGCAGTGAAGCGCGGGTGAACACCGGGGAGCTGTTTTTT	CASSEARVNTGELFF
TRBV27	16	-	TRBJ2-6	-	TGTGCCAGCAGTTTAATTGGCGGGGCAAGGGCCAACGTCCTGACTTTC	CASSLIGGARANVLTF
TRBV7-2	12	TRBD1	TRBJ2-5	-	TGTGCCAGCAGGGGGACAGCCGAGACCCAGTACTTC	CASRGTAETQYF
TRBV25-1	15	-	TRBJ2-7	-	TGTGCCAGCAGTGAAACAGGGTTTTTCTCCTACGAGCAGTACTTC	CASSETGFFSYEQYF
TRBV11-2	12	-	TRBJ2-3	-	TGTGCCAGCAGCTTAGGAGGAGATACGCAGTATTTT	CASSLGGDTQYF
TRBV5-1	14	TRBD2	TRBJ2-3	-	TGCGCCAGCCGGACTAGCGGGGGCACAGATACGCAGTATTTT	CASRTSGGTDTQYF
TRBV29-1	14	TRBD2	TRBJ2-1	-	TGCAGCGCCCCCAGGGTGCTAGCGGAAAATGAGCAGTTCTTC	CSAPRVLAENEQFF
TRBV5-1	16	-	TRBJ2-7	-	TGCGCCAGCAGCTTGGACGGACAGACCTTAGACTACGAGCAGTACTTC	CASSLDGQTLDYEQYF
TRBV5-6	13	-	TRBJ2-2	once	TGTGCCAGCAGCCTAGACAGTACCGGGGAGCTGTTTTTT	CASSLDSTGELFF
TRBV5-4	13	TRBD2	TRBJ2-7	few	TGTGCCAGCAGCCTACTAGCGGGAGGGGAGCAGTACTTC	CASSLLAGGEQYF